A selection of T cell receptor beta chains follows, all from one sample in a study of blood T cell repertoires in COVID-19. TCRdb's table, derived via immunoSEQ multiplex PCR, lists solely in-frame clones and lacks some. The sample has 210,000 or so clones; about 90% are singletons. Sequencing input: peripheral blood. The receptors derive from a woman aged 60-75 years with acute or convalescent COVID-19. The CDR3 runs from the conserved cysteine through the conserved F or W. The order of the fields is J gene, V gene, clone size, D gene, CDR3 protein, CDR3 DNA. D genes are given only for firm matches. A clone size is listed for some rows: how often the clone was seen (once, few, many), or a class if it is expanded.

TRBJ1-6 | TRBV18 | NA | NA | CASSSNRDSPLHF | TGTGCCAGCTCGTCGAACAGGGACTCACCCCTCCACTTT
TRBJ2-3 | TRBV19 | NA | TRBD2 | CASKGAREGRWGTDTQYF | TGTGCCAGTAAAGGGGCGCGGGAGGGCCGCTGGGGCACAGATACGCAGTATTTT
TRBJ1-4 | TRBV5-1 | NA | NA | CASSLVAATNEKLFF | TGCGCCAGCAGCTTGGTGGCAGCAACTAATGAAAAACTGTTTTTT
TRBJ2-7 | TRBV11-2 | NA | TRBD2 | CASTPPLAGAGSPEQYF | TGTGCCAGCACCCCCCCCCTAGCGGGGGCCGGGAGTCCCGAGCAGTACTTC
TRBJ2-4 | TRBV7-2 | NA | TRBD2 | CASTLDAAASGRRNIQYF | TGTGCCAGCACCTTAGATGCGGCGGCAAGCGGGAGGAGAAACATTCAGTACTTC
TRBJ1-5 | TRBV7-6 | NA | NA | CASSLGSQPQHF | TGTGCCAGCAGCTTAGGGAGTCAGCCCCAGCATTTT
TRBJ2-3 | TRBV5-6 | NA | TRBD2 | CASSLEGPSGGTDTQYF | TGTGCCAGCAGCTTGGAGGGGCCTAGCGGGGGCACAGATACGCAGTATTTT
TRBJ2-3 | TRBV30 | NA | TRBD1 | CAWGRDSGTDTQYF | TGTGCCTGGGGCCGGGACAGTGGCACAGATACGCAGTATTTT
TRBJ1-5 | TRBV10-3 | once | NA | CAISESWAASGQPQHF | TGTGCCATCAGTGAGTCCTGGGCAGCCTCAGGGCAGCCCCAGCATTTT
TRBJ1-5 | TRBV7-2 | NA | NA | CASSPIGVSNQPQHF | TGTGCCAGCAGCCCGATCGGGGTTAGCAATCAGCCCCAGCATTTT
TRBJ2-7 | TRBV4-1 | NA | TRBD2 | CASSQALTSGSTYEQYF | TGCGCCAGCAGCCAAGCCCTCACTAGCGGGAGTACCTACGAGCAGTACTTC
TRBJ2-5 | TRBV11-2 | NA | NA | CASSSRTVLEETQYF | TGTGCCAGCAGCTCACGGACAGTCTTAGAAGAGACCCAGTACTTC
TRBJ1-6 | TRBV4-1 | NA | NA | CASSQDHQGSYNSPLHF | TGCGCCAGCAGCCAAGATCACCAGGGCTCCTATAATTCACCCCTCCACTTT
TRBJ1-5 | TRBV18 | NA | NA | CASSPSGESQPQHF | TGTGCCAGCTCACCTTCAGGGGAGAGTCAGCCCCAGCATTTT
TRBJ2-1 | TRBV18 | NA | TRBD1 | CASSPAPGTGAQFF | TGTGCCAGCTCACCCGCTCCCGGGACAGGGGCGCAGTTCTTC
TRBJ2-5 | TRBV7-2 | NA | NA | CASSLTKPQETQYF | TGTGCCAGCAGCCTGACTAAGCCCCAAGAGACCCAGTACTTC
TRBJ2-7 | TRBV4-3 | NA | TRBD1 | CASSPSRDSTYEQYF | TGCGCCAGCAGCCCTAGTCGGGACAGCACCTACGAGCAGTACTTC
TRBJ2-2 | TRBV3-1/TRBV3-2 | NA | NA | CASSQVSQQITGELFF | TGTGCCAGCAGCCAAGTATCGCAACAAATCACCGGGGAGCTGTTTTTT
TRBJ1-4 | TRBV18 | NA | TRBD1 | CASSSDRVGSTNEKLFF | TGTGCCAGCTCATCAGACAGGGTGGGGTCTACTAATGAAAAACTGTTTTTT
TRBJ1-5 | TRBV28 | NA | NA | CASRRGWSQPQHF | TGTGCCAGCAGACGCGGCTGGAGCCAGCCCCAGCATTTT
TRBJ1-1 | TRBV5-8 | NA | NA | CASSLVAGLEAFF | TGTGCCAGCAGCTTGGTGGCAGGGCTTGAAGCTTTCTTT
TRBJ2-7 | TRBV5-8 | NA | NA | CASSRTWTEQYF | TGTGCCAGCAGCCGGACATGGACAGAGCAGTACTTC
TRBJ1-2 | TRBV7-8 | NA | TRBD1 | CASSLRGHSYGYTF | TGTGCCAGCAGCTTAAGGGGGCATAGCTATGGCTACACCTTC
TRBJ2-7 | TRBV7-8 | NA | NA | CASSPGAGISYEQYF | TGTGCCAGCAGCCCCGGGGCGGGGATCTCCTACGAGCAGTACTTC
TRBJ2-2 | TRBV7-9 | NA | TRBD2 | CASSLGASGFGELFF | TGTGCCAGCAGCTTAGGTGCTAGCGGTTTCGGGGAGCTGTTTTTT
TRBJ1-2 | TRBV6-6 | once | NA | CASTVTVANYGYTF | TGTGCCAGCACTGTGACAGTAGCTAACTATGGCTACACCTTC
TRBJ1-1 | TRBV2 | NA | TRBD1 | CASSRQGRGTEAFF | TGTGCCAGCAGTCGACAGGGTCGAGGAACTGAAGCTTTCTTT
TRBJ1-3 | TRBV6-5 | NA | NA | CASSYGATSSGNTIYF | TGTGCCAGCAGTTACGGCGCCACTAGCTCTGGAAACACCATATATTTT
TRBJ1-6 | TRBV9 | NA | TRBD1 | CASSSRPDRDNSPLHF | TGTGCCAGCAGCTCGCGTCCGGACAGGGACAATTCACCCCTCCACTTT
TRBJ2-1 | TRBV7-9 | NA | NA | CASSLRPGVTDNEQFF | TGTGCCAGCAGCTTACGGCCGGGAGTTACGGACAATGAGCAGTTCTTC
TRBJ2-2 | TRBV7-2 | NA | NA | CASSASPGGVSGELFF | TGTGCCAGCAGCGCGTCCCCGGGCGGGGTCAGCGGGGAGCTGTTTTTT
TRBJ2-3 | TRBV9 | once | NA | CASSLWTADTQYF | TGTGCCAGCAGCCTTTGGACAGCAGATACGCAGTATTTT
TRBJ1-2 | TRBV3-1/TRBV3-2 | NA | NA | CASSQDVQAYYGYTF | TGTGCCAGCAGCCAAGATGTACAGGCCTACTATGGCTACACCTTC
TRBJ2-1 | TRBV13 | NA | TRBD2 | CASSLLAGVLLADEQFF | TGTGCCAGCAGCTTATTAGCGGGAGTTCTGCTTGCAGATGAGCAGTTCTTC